Listed here is a single TCR beta chain. Clones were read by immunoSEQ multiplex PCR, and TCRdb kept only the in-frame ones, dropping some. The top ten clones hold around 21% of a sample with around 200,000 clones, roughly 90% of them seen once. The source of the sample is a study of blood T cell repertoires in COVID-19. V lost 4 bases, J lost 10 bases, and 10 bases stayed unmatched. The germline gives CDR1 KGHDR, CDR2 SFDVKD. The CDR3 consists of 15 residues. V gene TRBV24-1 combines with J gene TRBJ1-4; the match to TRBD1 covers 8 bases. The sequence was collected from a man between 65 and 85 years old with active or convalescent COVID-19. The sequencing sample was made of peripheral blood. CDR3 amino acids: CATSEADGQGSKLFF. The DNA for the CDR3 is TGTGCCACCAGTGAGGCCGACGGACAGGGTTCAAAACTGTTTTTT.